This T cell receptor (beta chain) originates from a study of Ad26.COV2.S vaccination and SARS-CoV-2 variants. Study findings and constraints: TCR breadth and depth analyses may have underestimated total T cell responses. Among vaccine recipients, spike-specific TCR breadth exceeded that of placebo recipients.

Regarding treatment: over 15 received Ad26.COV2.S at low or high dose, single or two shots; about 5 received placebo; per-sample allocation not given. Sampling took place 63 days after the first vaccine or placebo injection. Whoever gave the sample was an adult aged 18-55 years in Boston. TCRdb keeps only in-frame clones here, not all; method: immunoSEQ multiplex PCR. The sample lists roughly 350,000 clones, around 87% occurring once. To note about this clone: The target antigen is unknown.

Germline loops: CDR1 GTSNPN, CDR2 SVGIG (reference sequence). Trimming removed 2 bases at V and 2 bases at J, with 9 bases between. The CDR3 length is 13 residues. This specimen was peripheral blood, taken in a trial of Ad26.COV2.S vaccine versus placebo. The chain links TRBV30 to TRBJ1-2; no clear D gene. This receptor was taken from a person aged 18 to 65 who received the Ad26.COV2.S COVID-19 vaccine or a placebo. The CDR3 DNA follows: TGTGCCTGGAGTCCAGGAGGGAACTATGGCTACACCTTC. Its protein is CAWSPGGNYGYTF.